This T cell receptor (beta chain) was profiled in a study of cytomegalovirus exposure and HLA in healthy donors. Whole-study results and caveats: As was reported, the classifier diagnosed cytomegalovirus status with high specificity and sensitivity.

The CDR3 is 17 amino acids. The germline V gene encodes CDR1 LGHNA and CDR2 YSLEER. The V and J ends lost 6 bases and 4 bases, in that order; junction bases with no gene match: 14. As concerns this clone: The antigen remains undetermined.

Some clones are missing from TCRdb's copy, which holds only in-frame ones; the method was immunoSEQ multiplex PCR. The sample lists some 120,000 clones, roughly 95% seen once, with 1.7% in the top ten. The chain carries TRBV4-3 and TRBJ2-1, with TRBD1 matching over 8 bases. This sequence was found in a man aged 18 to 29 in good health and CMV-seronegative. Sequenced input: PBMCs. The CDR3 here is CASSRSVQGETYNEQFF. DNA of the CDR3: TGCGCCAGCAGTCGGTCCGTACAGGGGGAGACTTACAATGAGCAGTTCTTC.